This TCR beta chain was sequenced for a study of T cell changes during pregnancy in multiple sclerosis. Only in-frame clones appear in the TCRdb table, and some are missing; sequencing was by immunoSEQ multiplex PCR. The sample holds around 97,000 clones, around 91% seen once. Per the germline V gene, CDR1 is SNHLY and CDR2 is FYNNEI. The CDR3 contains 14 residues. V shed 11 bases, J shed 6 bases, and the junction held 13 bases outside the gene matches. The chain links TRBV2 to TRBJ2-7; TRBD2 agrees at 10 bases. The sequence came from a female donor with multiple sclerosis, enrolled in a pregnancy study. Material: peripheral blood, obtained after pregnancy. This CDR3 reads CASKELAGVGEQYF. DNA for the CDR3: TGTGCCTCCAAGGAGCTAGCGGGGGTAGGCGAGCAGTACTTC.